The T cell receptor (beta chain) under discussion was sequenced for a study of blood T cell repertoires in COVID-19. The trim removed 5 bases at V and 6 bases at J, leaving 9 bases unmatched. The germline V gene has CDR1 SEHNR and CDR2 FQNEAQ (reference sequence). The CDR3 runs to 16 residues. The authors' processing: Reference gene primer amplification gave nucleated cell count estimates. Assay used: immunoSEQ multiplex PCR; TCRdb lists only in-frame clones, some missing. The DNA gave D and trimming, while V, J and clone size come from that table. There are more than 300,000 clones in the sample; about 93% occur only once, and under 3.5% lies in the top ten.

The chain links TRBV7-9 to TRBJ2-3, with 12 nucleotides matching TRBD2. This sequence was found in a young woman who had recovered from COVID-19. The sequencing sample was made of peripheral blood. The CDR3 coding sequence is TGTGCCAGCAGCCCAGAGGCTAGCGGGAGGGGCGATACGCAGTATTTT. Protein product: CASSPEASGRGDTQYF.